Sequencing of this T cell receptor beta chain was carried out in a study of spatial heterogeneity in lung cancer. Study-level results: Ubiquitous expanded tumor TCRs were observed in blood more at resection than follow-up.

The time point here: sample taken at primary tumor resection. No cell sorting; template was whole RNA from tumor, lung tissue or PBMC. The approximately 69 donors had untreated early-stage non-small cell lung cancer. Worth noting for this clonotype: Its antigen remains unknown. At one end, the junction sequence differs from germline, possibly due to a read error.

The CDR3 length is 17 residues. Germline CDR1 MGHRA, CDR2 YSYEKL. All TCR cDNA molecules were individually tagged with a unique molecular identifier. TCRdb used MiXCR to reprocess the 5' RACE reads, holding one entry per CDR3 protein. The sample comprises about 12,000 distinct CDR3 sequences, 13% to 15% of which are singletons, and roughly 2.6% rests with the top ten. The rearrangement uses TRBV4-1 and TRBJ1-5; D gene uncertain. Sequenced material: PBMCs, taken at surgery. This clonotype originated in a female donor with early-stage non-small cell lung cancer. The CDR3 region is CASSQEGHLTFPQHQHF. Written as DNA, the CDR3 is TGCGCCAGCAGCCAAGAAGGCCATCTGACATTCCCTCAGCACCAGCATTTT.